This TCR beta chain derives from a study of control samples from healthy donors and cancer patients. Trimming cost V 1 base and J 3 bases, with 17 bases left between them. In germline, CDR1 is SGHVS, CDR2 FQNEAQ. This CDR3 has 17 amino acids. Some clones are missing from TCRdb's copy, which holds only in-frame ones; the method was immunoSEQ multiplex PCR. The sample holds more than 75,000 clones, roughly 84% seen once. The TCR comes from an older man with lung cancer. The sequencing input was PBMCs. This chain joins TRBV7-8 and TRBJ2-3, with TRBD2 as a possible D gene (7 bases). CDR3 nucleotides: TGTGCCAGCAGCTTAGGAAAAGGGCGGGGGCCTACAGATACGCAGTATTTT. Residues: CASSLGKGRGPTDTQYF.